What follows are 18 T cell receptor beta chains derived from one specimen sequenced in a study of Ad26.COV2.S vaccination and SARS-CoV-2 variants. Treatment meaning: some 20 received Ad26.COV2.S at low or high dose, single or two shots; roughly 5 received placebo; per-sample allocation not given. Day 63 following the first vaccine or placebo injection was when the samples were taken. The repertoire was sequenced with immunoSEQ multiplex PCR; TCRdb's copy has only in-frame clones and lacks some. Of roughly 700,000 clones in the sample, approximately 88% were seen once. The material sequenced was peripheral blood, taken in a trial of Ad26.COV2.S vaccine versus placebo. These TCRs come from a person between 18 and 65 years old who received the Ad26.COV2.S COVID-19 vaccine or a placebo.

The V gene is TRBV6-6, the J gene TRBJ1-3; D unclear. V was trimmed by 6 bases and J by 0 bases, leaving 9 bases between them. Germline V gene sequence: CDR1 MNHNY, CDR2 SVGAGI (reference sequence). The CDR3 totals 14 residues. The CDR3 is CASSYVGSGNTIYF. The CDR3 DNA follows: TGTGCCAGCAGCTACGTCGGCTCTGGAAACACCATATATTTT.

This chain uses TRBV7-2 with TRBJ2-4; 7 bases match TRBD2. The V gene's germline CDR1 is SGHTA and CDR2 FQGNSA. Trimming took 5 bases from V and 0 from J; bases not matched to a gene: 4. The CDR3 is made up of 15 amino acids. The CDR3 spells CASSPGRIAKNIQYF. CDR3 DNA: TGTGCCAGCAGCCCCGGGAGGATAGCCAAAAACATTCAGTACTTC.

This clone appeared a single time. The chain is built from TRBV3-1 (or the pseudogene TRBV3-2) and TRBJ1-2; TRBD1 aligns across 9 bases. Trimming cost V 7 bases and J 5 bases; bases outside gene matches: 8. The CDR3 length is 14 residues. Germline assignment: CDR1 LGHDT and CDR2 YNNKEL (reference sequence). The CDR3 DNA reads TGTGCCAGCACAAAACAGGGGGCTGATTATGGCTACACCTTC. Translating gives CASTKQGADYGYTF.

The count of this clone is one. The chain couples TRBV7-3 to TRBJ1-1; D is ambiguous. With 5 bases removed from V and 0 bases from J, the gap between germline ends came to 7 bases. The CDR3 loop spans 13 amino acids. CDR1 and CDR2 from the germline V gene are SGHTA and FQGTGA. The CDR3 protein is CASSVKMNTEAFF. The CDR3 nucleotides read TGTGCCAGCAGCGTCAAAATGAACACTGAAGCTTTCTTT.

The chain recombines TRBV19 with TRBJ1-2; D unclear. From germline, CDR1 is LNHDA and CDR2 SQIVND (reference sequence). V lost 7 bases and J 8 bases, leaving 17 bases between the germline ends. The CDR3 sequence is 13 residues long. The CDR3: CASIGSAFSGYTF. The CDR3 nucleotides are TGTGCCAGTATTGGGAGCGCCTTTTCCGGCTACACCTTC.

The sample holds a few counts of this clone. V and J are TRBV6-5 and TRBJ2-7; D is undetermined. V lost 10 bases and J 0 bases, leaving 7 bases between the germline ends. In germline, CDR1 is MNHEY, CDR2 SVGAGI. The CDR3 is 11 residues long. The CDR3 DNA reads TGTGCCACCGCGAGCTCCTACGAGCAGTACTTC. Its protein product is CATASSYEQYF.

The chain is built from TRBV9 and TRBJ2-3; the D gene is possibly TRBD2 (7 bases). Germline V gene sequence: CDR1 SGDLS, CDR2 YYNGEE. This CDR3 has 15 amino acids. V was clipped by 0 bases and J by 6 bases, with 14 bases between them. The CDR3 DNA follows: TGTGCCAGCAGCGTAGCTCTCGGGGGGCTGGATACGCAGTATTTT. This gives the protein CASSVALGGLDTQYF.

The chain is built from TRBV7-8 and TRBJ2-3; D ambiguous. Between the trimmed V and J ends, which lost 2 bases and 5 bases, there was a span of 8 bases. Germline V gene data show CDR1 as SGHVS and CDR2 as FQNEAQ. The CDR3 totals 13 residues. The CDR3 DNA follows: TGTGCCAGCAGCTTAAATTTGGAAGATACGCAGTATTTT. As protein: CASSLNLEDTQYF.

This clone was counted a single time. The chain couples TRBV4-1 to TRBJ1-4; D perhaps matches TRBD1 (5 bases). This CDR3 contains 18 residues. Trimming took off 4 bases at V and 0 bases at J, with 18 bases between the two ends. CDR1 and CDR2 (germline): MGHRA, YSYEKL. The CDR3 spells CASSRDQAGYATNEKLFF. DNA for the CDR3: TGCGCCAGCAGCCGGGACCAAGCGGGATACGCAACTAATGAAAAACTGTTTTTT.

The rearrangement joins TRBV7-8 to TRBJ2-5; no clear D gene. Germline V CDR1 and CDR2: SGHVS, FQNEAQ. V was cut by 2 bases and J by 1 base, with 8 bases left in between. There are 14 residues in the CDR3. CDR3 nucleotides: TGTGCCAGCAGCTTAAGAGAGACCCAAGAGACCCAGTACTTC. Protein sequence: CASSLRETQETQYF.

This clone was found a few times. The V gene is TRBV2, the J gene TRBJ1-5, with D perhaps matching TRBD1 (5 bases). Looked up from germline, CDR1 is SNHLY and CDR2 is FYNNEI. Trimming removed 6 bases at V and 0 bases at J, with 9 bases between. The CDR3 totals 14 residues. The CDR3 DNA sequence: TGTGCCAGCAGGACAGAATATAGCAATCAGCCCCAGCATTTT. It translates to CASRTEYSNQPQHF.

As regards this clone: The identical CDR3 is also encoded by other nucleotide sequences in the sample. The chain combines TRBV20-1 with TRBJ2-1, with D uncertain. Trimming removed 6 bases at V and 4 bases at J, with 7 bases between. Germline V gene sequence: CDR1 DFQATT, CDR2 SNEGSKA (reference sequence). This CDR3 comprises 11 residues. CDR3 bases: TGCAGTGCCCCACAATACAATGAGCAGTTCTTC. This translates into CSAPQYNEQFF.

The chain uses TRBV19 and TRBJ2-3; D may correspond to TRBD1 or TRBD2 (5 bases each). CDR1 and CDR2 from the germline V gene are LNHDA and SQIVND (reference sequence). This CDR3 region has 16 residues. V was cut by 4 bases and J by 4 bases, with 18 bases left in between. CDR3 sequence reads: CASSTGTQVRADTQYF. The CDR3 region has the DNA TGTGCCAGTAGTACGGGGACCCAGGTCCGGGCAGATACGCAGTATTTT.

The V and J genes are TRBV24-1 and TRBJ2-2, with 11 bases aligning to TRBD2. Losses at the gene ends were 7 bases for V and 0 bases for J; bases not matched to a gene: 6. The germline gives CDR1 KGHDR, CDR2 SFDVKD. The CDR3 is made up of 17 amino acids. The CDR3 loop is CATSRPTSGTNTGELFF. For the CDR3, the DNA is TGTGCCACCAGCCGCCCGACTAGCGGGACGAACACCGGGGAGCTGTTTTTT.

This chain links TRBV6-6 with TRBJ2-1, with 11 bases matching TRBD2. From germline, CDR1 is MNHNY and CDR2 SVGAGI (reference sequence). Losses at the gene ends were 5 bases for V and 5 bases for J; bases not matched to a gene: 2. The CDR3 sequence is 14 residues long. CDR3 region: CASSLAGGHNEQFF. CDR3 DNA sequence: TGTGCCAGCAGTCTAGCGGGAGGACACAATGAGCAGTTCTTC.

CDR3 nucleotide sequence: TGTGCCAGCAGCCAATACACCGGGGAGCTGTTTTTT. Encoded protein: CASSQYTGELFF. This chain connects TRBV12-3 or TRBV12-4 to TRBJ2-2; D gene unclear. Trimming removed 6 bases from V and 3 bases from J, with 5 bases in between. The CDR3 loop spans 12 amino acids.

The chain has TRBV29-1 and TRBJ1-1; 8 bases agree with TRBD1. V shed 8 bases, J shed 6 bases, and the junction held 8 bases outside the gene matches. The CDR3 spans 12 residues. Germline loops: CDR1 SQVTM, CDR2 ANQGSEA. CDR3 region: CSFRTGIAEAFF. For the CDR3, the DNA is TGCAGCTTCCGGACAGGGATCGCTGAAGCTTTCTTT.

The chain recombines TRBV18 with TRBJ2-2, with D perhaps matching TRBD1 (6 bases). The CDR3 runs 15 residues. Trimming left V 0 bases short and J 3 bases short, with 8 bases between. CDR1 KGHSH and CDR2 LQKENI come from the germline V gene. CDR3 nucleotides: TGTGCCAGCTCACCACCGGGGGCTTACACCGGGGAGCTGTTTTTT. The encoded protein is CASSPPGAYTGELFF.